This T cell receptor (beta chain) comes out of a study of blood T cell repertoires in COVID-19. Looking at the study overall: The samples span acute and convalescent COVID-19 from the United States, Italy and Spain. Sample material is recorded as cDNA or gDNA derived from T cells, B-cell-depleted T cells, or PBMCs.

Authors' processing steps: Reference gene primer amplification yielded estimated nucleated cell counts. Clones were sequenced by immunoSEQ multiplex PCR, and TCRdb holds only the in-frame ones, with some missing. V, J and clone size reflect that table, while D and trimming were determined from the DNA. Among about 210,000 clones, around 90% were seen once, and the ten largest hold more than 0.95%. V was pared by 5 bases and J by 4 bases, with 11 bases between. This CDR3 region has 13 residues. The germline V gene encodes CDR1 MNHEY and CDR2 SMNVEV (reference sequence). The sequence was collected from a man aged 25 to 40 with acute or convalescent COVID-19. V gene TRBV27 combines with J gene TRBJ1-2; possibly TRBD1 for D (6 bases). Sequencing was performed on peripheral blood. CDR3 amino acids: CASSMDSLYGYTF. CDR3 bases: TGTGCCAGCAGTATGGACAGCCTCTATGGCTACACCTTC.